This T cell receptor (beta chain) stems from a study of blood T cell dynamics during melanoma immunotherapy. Time point given: week 3, after first cycle of checkpoint inhibitor. The V gene lost 4 bases and the J gene lost 4 bases, with 10 bases spanning the gap. The CDR3 loop spans 13 amino acids. Germline assignment: CDR1 SGHDN and CDR2 FVKESK. Data came from immunoSEQ multiplex PCR; TCRdb stores just in-frame clones and leaves some out. The table has 25,000 to 35,000 clones, approximately 80% seen once. This specimen consisted of blood, obtained from a patient treated with checkpoint blockade. The sequence was collected from a human donor with melanoma. The chain has TRBV14 and TRBJ1-1, with unresolved D. The CDR3 sequence: CASSLQPGTEAFF. The CDR3 nucleotides are TGTGCCAGCAGCCTTCAACCCGGCACTGAAGCTTTCTTT. Supplemented by reference TRBV14 and TRBJ1-1, the full variable domain reads EAGVTQFPSHSVIEKGQTVTLRCDPISGHDNLYWYRRVMGKEIKFLLHFVKESKQDESGMPNNRFLAERTGGTYSTLKVQPAELEDSGVYFCASSLQPGTEAFFGQGTRLTVV.